The rows below give T cell receptor beta chains drawn from one sample of a study of T cells in Graves' hyperthyroidism and ophthalmopathy. TCRdb fed the multiplex PCR reads into MiXCR, producing one record per CDR3 protein. The sample contains about 410,000 distinct CDR3 sequences, 14% to 15% of which appear only once. Input material: blood. The receptor source for this set is a man aged 18-30 years with Graves' ophthalmopathy. The CDR3 runs from the conserved cysteine through the conserved F or W. D genes are given only for firm matches. The listing skips clone size in some rows; elsewhere it reads once, few, many or a size class.

len	abundance	d_gene	v_gene	j_gene	CDR3nt	CDR3aa
12	many	TRBD2	TRBV7-9	TRBJ2-4	TGTGCCAGCAGCCTTTCTAGCGGCATTCAGTACTTC	CASSLSSGIQYF
14	many	NA	TRBV12-3/TRBV12-4	TRBJ2-1	TGTGCCAGCAGTTTAGCGCCCGGGGGTGATGAGCAGTTCTTC	CASSLAPGGDEQFF
16	many	TRBD2	TRBV29-1	TRBJ2-5	TGCAGCGTTTTCTGGACTAGCGGGGTGACCCAAGAGACCCAGTACTTC	CSVFWTSGVTQETQYF
13	few	NA	TRBV2	TRBJ1-5	TGTGCCAGCAGTGAAGAGAGAAATCAGCCCCAGCATTTT	CASSEERNQPQHF
13	many	NA	TRBV2	TRBJ2-5	TGTGCCAGCAGTGACAGGGTGGACGGGACCCAGTACTTC	CASSDRVDGTQYF
13	many	TRBD1	TRBV12-3/TRBV12-4	TRBJ2-7	TGTGCCAGCAGTTTGGGACAGACCTACGAGCAGCACTTC	CASSLGQTYEQHF
13	many	NA	TRBV5-1	TRBJ1-1	TGCGCCAGCAGCTTCGGGGTAGGCTCTGAAGCTTTCTTT	CASSFGVGSEAFF
17	NA	TRBD1	TRBV6-5	TRBJ1-4	TGTGCCAGCAGTTACGAGGGACAGGGGGGACGAAATGAAAAACTGTTTTTT	CASSYEGQGGRNEKLFF
15	NA	TRBD1	TRBV24-1	TRBJ1-6	TGTGCCACCAGTGACCCCAGACAGGGAGGCTCACCCCTCCACTTT	CATSDPRQGGSPLHF
13	many	NA	TRBV12-3/TRBV12-4	TRBJ2-7	TGTGCCAGCAGACGCCGAACAGGGTACGAGCAGTACTTC	CASRRRTGYEQYF
17	NA	NA	TRBV4-1	TRBJ1-2	TGCGCCAGCAGCCAAGCGATTCCCCAAGGGGAGGCGGATGGCTACACCTTC	CASSQAIPQGEADGYTF
15	many	NA	TRBV3-1	TRBJ1-2	TGTGCCAGCAGCCTAAATCCCAGGGGTAACTATGGCTACACCTTC	CASSLNPRGNYGYTF
17	few	TRBD2	TRBV12-5	TRBJ2-2	TGTGCTAGTGGTCCTCCGAGCCTAGCGGGGGGGACCGGGGAGCTGTTTTTT	CASGPPSLAGGTGELFF
14	many	NA	TRBV2	TRBJ2-5	TGTGCCAGCATAGCTGGGGGGTTCCAAGAGACCCAGTACTTC	CASIAGGFQETQYF
14	once	NA	TRBV11-1	TRBJ2-5	TGTGCCAGCAGCCCGACGATACGGCGGGAGACCCAGTACTTC	CASSPTIRRETQYF
14	many	TRBD2	TRBV12-3/TRBV12-4	TRBJ2-1	TGTGCCAGCCAGACTAGCGGGGTCTACAATGAGCAGTTCTTC	CASQTSGVYNEQFF
15	NA	NA	TRBV7-9	TRBJ1-2	TGTGCCAGCAGGCGGCTATCCAGAGCTAACTATGGCTACACCTTC	CASRRLSRANYGYTF
14	many	TRBD2	TRBV7-9	TRBJ2-3	TGTGCCAGCGGGAGCGGGAGAGGTTACGATACGCAGTATTTT	CASGSGRGYDTQYF
18	NA	NA	TRBV4-1	TRBJ1-6	TGCGCCAGCAGCCAAGGGGTAGTTGGGATGGCCTATAATTCACCCCTCCACTTT	CASSQGVVGMAYNSPLHF
14	NA	NA	TRBV11-2	TRBJ1-5	TGTGCCAGCAGCCTCGACAGGTTCAATCAGCCCCAGCATTTT	CASSLDRFNQPQHF